These 10 T cell receptor beta chains originate from one sample sequenced in a study of post-analysis software for immune sequencing data. Findings and caveats of the study: TRBV5-6, TRBV5-1 and TRBV20-1 belonged to a set of roughly five TRBV segments that were more frequent in patients than controls.

Prepared TCR beta cDNA libraries contained unique molecular identifiers. Via MiXCR, TCRdb re-called the PCR reads, giving one row per CDR3 protein. This sample has 650,000 to 900,000 distinct CDR3 sequences, with 46% found just once. Which antigens these TCRs recognize remains unknown. The sample consisted of blood. The source of these receptors is a girl aged 10 to 17 with multiple sclerosis.

In its sample, this clonotype was seen a few times. The CDR3 coding sequence is TGTGCCAGCAGCTTACGAGGGGGGAATGAAAAACTGTTTTTT. Residues: CASSLRGGNEKLFF. V usage is TRBV7-9 and J usage is TRBJ1-4; weak D call: TRBD1 (6 bases). The CDR3 is 14 residues long. Germline CDR1 and CDR2: SEHNR and FQNEAQ (reference sequence). V lost 2 bases, J lost 5 bases, and 9 bases lay in between.

The chain employs TRBV6-1 and TRBJ2-3, with D unclear. The CDR3 runs to 13 residues. V lost 2 bases and J lost 8, with 11 bases in between. Germline lookup yields CDR1 MNHNS and CDR2 SASEGT. The CDR3 is CASSERPYGTQYF. The CDR3 region has the DNA TGTGCCAGCAGTGAAAGGCCGTACGGTACGCAGTATTTT.

The sample holds a few counts of this clonotype. The CDR3 region has the DNA TGTGCCAGCAGCGTAGGAGACTATTTCGGGAACATTCAGTACTTC. Protein: CASSVGDYFGNIQYF. The chain is built from TRBV9 and TRBJ2-4, with TRBD2 as a possible D gene (5 bases). Germline V CDR1 and CDR2: SGDLS, YYNGEE. This CDR3 region has 15 residues. V shed 0 bases and J shed 7 bases, with 14 bases lying between them.

The chain is built from TRBV12-5 and TRBJ2-4, with D possibly being TRBD2 (6 bases). The assigned J gene may be wrong: the sequence end matches TRBJ2-7 better. Germline V gene sequence: CDR1 LGHNT, CDR2 FRNRAP. This CDR3 has 15 residues. The CDR3 DNA reads as TGTGCTAGTGGTTTGGTACCTGGCGGGGTAGGCGAGCAGTACTTC. Translated: CASGLVPGGVGEQYF.

The chain links TRBV29-1 to TRBJ2-4; perhaps TRBD1 as D (5 bases). The J call may be in error: the DNA end matches TRBJ2-7 better. Germline V lookup: CDR1 SQVTM, CDR2 ANQGSEA. This CDR3 spans 12 amino acids. The CDR3, as DNA: TGCAGCGTTGAAAGGGGAAGTGACGAGCAGTACTTC. As protein: CSVERGSDEQYF.

V usage is TRBV21-1 and J usage is TRBJ1-3. TRBV21-1 is classified as a pseudogene. CDR3 length: 15 amino acids. CDR3 sequence reads: CATLLEDGPGNTIYF. Here the CDR3 DNA reads TGTGCCACGCTGTTGGAAGACGGCCCCGGAAACACCATATATTTT.

As DNA, the CDR3 is TGTGCCAAATCGGCAGCAGATCAGTACTTC. Its protein is CAKSAADQYF. The chain combines TRBV7-9 with TRBJ2-4; D call uncertain. Trimming stripped 10 bases from V and 12 bases from J, with 13 bases between. CDR1 and CDR2 (germline): SEHNR, FQNEAQ (reference sequence). The CDR3 is made up of 10 amino acids. The full variable domain, its missing parts supplied by reference TRBV7-9 and TRBJ2-4, is DTGVSQNPRHKITKRGQNVTFRCDPISEHNRLYWYRQTLGQGPEFLTYFQNEAQLEKSRLLSDRFSAERPKGSFSTLEIQRTEQGDSAMYLCAKSAADQYFGAGTRLSVL.

This chain links TRBV7-3 with TRBJ1-4; 8 nucleotides align to TRBD1. V was pared by 0 bases and J by 6 bases, with 6 bases of the junction left unmatched. The length of the CDR3 is 16 residues. Per germline, CDR1 SGHTA and CDR2 FQGTGA. This chain's CDR3 is CASSLTTGRGHEKLFF. Here the CDR3 DNA reads TGTGCCAGCAGCTTAACGACGGGCAGGGGGCATGAAAAACTGTTTTTT.

In this sample, this clonotype turned up a few times. The chain employs TRBV7-3 and TRBJ2-1, with D possibly matching TRBD1 (6 bases). The CDR3 is 15 amino acids. CDR1 SGHTA and CDR2 FQGTGA come from the germline V gene. The V end lost 5 bases, the J end lost 10 bases, and 21 bases lay between the germline ends. This CDR3 is CASSRGGQRDLEQFF. CDR3 nucleotides: TGTGCCAGCAGCCGAGGGGGACAACGGGACCTAGAGCAGTTCTTC.

This clonotype was counted a few times. The chain joins TRBV20-1 to TRBJ2-7; no reliable D call. The CDR3 runs to 15 residues. V was clipped by 2 bases and J by 0 bases, with 14 bases between them. CDR1 and CDR2 from the germline V gene are DFQATT and SNEGSKA (reference sequence). As DNA, the CDR3 is TGCAGTGCTAGACCTAAATGGGCACTCTCCTACGAGCAGTACTTC. Residues: CSARPKWALSYEQYF.